This T cell receptor (beta chain) was observed in a study of tumor T cells in aggressive B-cell lymphoma. Profiling relied on immunoSEQ multiplex PCR, and the TCRdb table lists in-frame clones only, not all of them. Of 2,000 to 2,500 clones in the sample, around 94% were seen once. In its sample, this clone was seen a few times. Sequenced material: tumor tissue. The TCR was taken from an adult with diffuse large B cell lymphoma.

The DNA for the CDR3 is TGTGCCAGTACTAGCGCCTCCTACGAGCAGTACTTC. Translating it yields CASTSASYEQYF. The J gene is TRBJ2-7, the V gene TRBV19, with D possibly being TRBD2 (6 bases). Germline-derived CDR1 and CDR2 are LNHDA and SQIVND (reference sequence). The germline V and J ends were trimmed by 7 bases and 0 bases, with 7 bases remaining between them. There are 12 residues in the CDR3.